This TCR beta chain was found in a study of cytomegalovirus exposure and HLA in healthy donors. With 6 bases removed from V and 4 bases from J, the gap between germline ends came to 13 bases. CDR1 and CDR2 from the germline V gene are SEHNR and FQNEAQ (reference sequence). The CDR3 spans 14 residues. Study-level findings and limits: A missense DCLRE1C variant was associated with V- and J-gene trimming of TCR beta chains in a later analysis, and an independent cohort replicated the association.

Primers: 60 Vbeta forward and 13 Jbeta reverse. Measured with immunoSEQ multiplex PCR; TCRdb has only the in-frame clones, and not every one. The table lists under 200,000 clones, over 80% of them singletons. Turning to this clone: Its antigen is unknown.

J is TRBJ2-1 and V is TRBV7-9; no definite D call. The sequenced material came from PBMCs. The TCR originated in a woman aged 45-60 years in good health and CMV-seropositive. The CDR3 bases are TGTGCCAGCAGTGGGCCTATTTTTTACAATGAGCAGTTCTTC. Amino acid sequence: CASSGPIFYNEQFF.